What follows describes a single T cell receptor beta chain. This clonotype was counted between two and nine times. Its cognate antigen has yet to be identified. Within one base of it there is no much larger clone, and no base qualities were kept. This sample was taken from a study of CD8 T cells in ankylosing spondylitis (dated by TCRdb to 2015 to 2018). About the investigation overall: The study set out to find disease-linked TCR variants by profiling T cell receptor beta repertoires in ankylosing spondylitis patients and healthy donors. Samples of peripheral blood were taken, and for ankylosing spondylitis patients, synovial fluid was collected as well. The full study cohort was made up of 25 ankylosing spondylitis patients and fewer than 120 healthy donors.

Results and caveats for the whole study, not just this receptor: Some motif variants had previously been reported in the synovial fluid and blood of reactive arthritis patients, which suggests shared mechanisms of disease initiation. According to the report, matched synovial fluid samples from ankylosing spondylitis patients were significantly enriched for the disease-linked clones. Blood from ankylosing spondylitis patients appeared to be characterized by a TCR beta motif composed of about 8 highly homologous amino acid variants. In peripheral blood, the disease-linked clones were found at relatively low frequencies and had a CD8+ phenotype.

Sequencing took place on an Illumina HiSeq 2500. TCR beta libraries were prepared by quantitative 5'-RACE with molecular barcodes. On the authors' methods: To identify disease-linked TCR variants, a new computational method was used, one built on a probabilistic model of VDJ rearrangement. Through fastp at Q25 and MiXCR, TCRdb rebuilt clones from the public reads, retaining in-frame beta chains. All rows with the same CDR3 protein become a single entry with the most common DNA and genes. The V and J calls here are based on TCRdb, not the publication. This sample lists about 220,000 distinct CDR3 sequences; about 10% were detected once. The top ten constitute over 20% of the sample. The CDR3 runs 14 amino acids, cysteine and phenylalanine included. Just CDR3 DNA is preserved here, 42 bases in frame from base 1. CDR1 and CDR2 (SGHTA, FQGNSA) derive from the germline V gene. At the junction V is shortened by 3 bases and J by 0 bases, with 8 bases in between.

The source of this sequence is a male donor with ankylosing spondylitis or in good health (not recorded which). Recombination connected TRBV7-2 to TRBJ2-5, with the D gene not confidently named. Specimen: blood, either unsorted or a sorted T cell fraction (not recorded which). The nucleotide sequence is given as TGTGCCAGCAGCTTTGGTACAGACCAAGAGACCCAGTACTTC. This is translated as CASSFGTDQETQYF.